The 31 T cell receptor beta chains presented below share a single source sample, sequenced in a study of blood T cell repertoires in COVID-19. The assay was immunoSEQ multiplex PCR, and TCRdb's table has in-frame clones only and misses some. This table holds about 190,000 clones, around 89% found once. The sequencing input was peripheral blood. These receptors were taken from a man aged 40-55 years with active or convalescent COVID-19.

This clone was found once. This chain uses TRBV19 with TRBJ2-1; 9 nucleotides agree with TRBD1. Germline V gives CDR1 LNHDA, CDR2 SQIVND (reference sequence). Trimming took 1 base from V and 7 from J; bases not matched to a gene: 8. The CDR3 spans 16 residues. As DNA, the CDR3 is TGTGCCAGTAGTATAGGGTGGGGGACAGGGAAAAATGAGCAGTTCTTC. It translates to CASSIGWGTGKNEQFF.

The CDR3 protein is CASSQVEASGYGYTF. Here the CDR3 DNA reads TGTGCCAGCAGCCAAGTAGAGGCCTCCGGCTATGGCTACACCTTC. The genes are TRBV3-1 (or the pseudogene TRBV3-2) and TRBJ1-2; D is ambiguous. Germline V gene data show CDR1 as LGHDT and CDR2 as YNNKEL (reference sequence). The CDR3 has 15 amino acids. The V end lost 1 base, the J end lost 4 bases, and 13 bases lay between the germline ends.

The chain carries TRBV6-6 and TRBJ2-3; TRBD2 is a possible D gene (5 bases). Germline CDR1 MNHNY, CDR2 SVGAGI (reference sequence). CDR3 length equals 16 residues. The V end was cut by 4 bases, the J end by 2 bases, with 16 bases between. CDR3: CASSLSDSTTTDTQYF. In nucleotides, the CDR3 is TGTGCCAGCAGTTTATCGGACTCAACCACCACAGATACGCAGTATTTT.

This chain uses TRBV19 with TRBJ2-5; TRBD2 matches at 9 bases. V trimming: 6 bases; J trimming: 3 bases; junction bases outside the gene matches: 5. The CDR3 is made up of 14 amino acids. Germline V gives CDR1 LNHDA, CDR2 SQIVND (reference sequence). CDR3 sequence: CASRASSGKETQYF. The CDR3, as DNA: TGTGCCAGTAGGGCCTCTAGCGGGAAAGAGACCCAGTACTTC.

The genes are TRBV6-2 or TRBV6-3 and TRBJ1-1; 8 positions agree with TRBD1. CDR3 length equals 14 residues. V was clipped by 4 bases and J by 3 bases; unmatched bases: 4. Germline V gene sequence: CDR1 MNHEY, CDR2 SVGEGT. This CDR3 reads CASSSVQGDTEAFF. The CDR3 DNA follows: TGTGCCAGCAGTTCCGTACAGGGGGACACTGAAGCTTTCTTT.

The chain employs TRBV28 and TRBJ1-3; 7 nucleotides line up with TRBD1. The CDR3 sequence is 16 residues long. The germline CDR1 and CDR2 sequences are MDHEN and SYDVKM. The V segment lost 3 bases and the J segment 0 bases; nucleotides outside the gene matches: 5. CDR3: CASSLGQFNSGNTIYF. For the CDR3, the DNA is TGTGCCAGCAGTTTGGGACAGTTCAACTCTGGAAACACCATATATTTT. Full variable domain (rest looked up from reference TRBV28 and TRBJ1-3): DVKVTQSSRYLVKRTGEKVFLECVQDMDHENMFWYRQDPGLGLRLIYFSYDVKMKEKGDIPEGYSVSREKKERFSLILESASTNQTSMYLCASSLGQFNSGNTIYFGEGSWLTVV.

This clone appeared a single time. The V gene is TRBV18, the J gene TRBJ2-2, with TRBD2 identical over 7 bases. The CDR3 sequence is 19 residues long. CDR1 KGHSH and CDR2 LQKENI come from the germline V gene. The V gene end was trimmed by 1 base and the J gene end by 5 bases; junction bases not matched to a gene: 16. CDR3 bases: TGTGCCAGCTCACCACTGGGGGTAGCGGGCCGAATATCAACCGGGGAGCTGTTTTTT. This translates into CASSPLGVAGRISTGELFF.

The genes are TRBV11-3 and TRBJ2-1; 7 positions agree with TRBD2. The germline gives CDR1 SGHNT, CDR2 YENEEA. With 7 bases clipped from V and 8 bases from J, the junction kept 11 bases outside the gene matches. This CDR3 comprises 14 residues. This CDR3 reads CASNGGRGYDEQFF. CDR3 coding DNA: TGTGCCAGCAACGGAGGGAGGGGATACGATGAGCAGTTCTTC.

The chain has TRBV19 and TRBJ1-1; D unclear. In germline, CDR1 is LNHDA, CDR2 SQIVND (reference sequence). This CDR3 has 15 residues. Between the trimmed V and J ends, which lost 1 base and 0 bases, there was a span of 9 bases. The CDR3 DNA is TGTGCCAGTAGTATAGGGCGGCTCATGAACACTGAAGCTTTCTTT. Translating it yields CASSIGRLMNTEAFF.

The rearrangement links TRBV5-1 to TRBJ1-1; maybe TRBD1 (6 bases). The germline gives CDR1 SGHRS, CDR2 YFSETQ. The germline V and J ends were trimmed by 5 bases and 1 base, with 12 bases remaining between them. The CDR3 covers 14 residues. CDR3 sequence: CASSSDSKNTEAFF. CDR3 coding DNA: TGCGCCAGCAGTTCGGACAGCAAGAACACTGAAGCTTTCTTT.

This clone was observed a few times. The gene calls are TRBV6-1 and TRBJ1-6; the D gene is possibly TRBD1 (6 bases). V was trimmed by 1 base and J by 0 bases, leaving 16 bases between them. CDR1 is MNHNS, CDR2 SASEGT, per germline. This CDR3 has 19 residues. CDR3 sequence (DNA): TGTGCCAGCAGTGAAGTCCGGACAGACCAAAGCTCCTATAATTCACCCCTCCACTTT. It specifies CASSEVRTDQSSYNSPLHF.

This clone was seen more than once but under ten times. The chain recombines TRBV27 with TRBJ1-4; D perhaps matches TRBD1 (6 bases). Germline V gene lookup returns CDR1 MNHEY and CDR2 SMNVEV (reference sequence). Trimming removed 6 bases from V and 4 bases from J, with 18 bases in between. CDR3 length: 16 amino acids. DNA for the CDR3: TGTGCCAGCAGACGAAAACAGGGCTTTAATAATGAAAAACTGTTTTTT. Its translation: CASRRKQGFNNEKLFF.

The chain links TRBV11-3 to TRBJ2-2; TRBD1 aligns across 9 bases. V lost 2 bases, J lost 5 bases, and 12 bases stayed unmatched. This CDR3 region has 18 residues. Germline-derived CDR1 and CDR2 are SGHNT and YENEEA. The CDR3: CASSLRTGAAWVTGELFF. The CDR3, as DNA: TGTGCCAGCAGCTTAAGGACAGGGGCCGCCTGGGTGACCGGGGAGCTGTTTTTT.

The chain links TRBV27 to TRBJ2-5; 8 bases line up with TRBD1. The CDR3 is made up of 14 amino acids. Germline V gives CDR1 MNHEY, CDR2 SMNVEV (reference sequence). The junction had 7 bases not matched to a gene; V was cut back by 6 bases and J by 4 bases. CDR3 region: CASSRTGYGETQYF. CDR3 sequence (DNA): TGTGCCAGCAGCCGGACAGGGTATGGAGAGACCCAGTACTTC.

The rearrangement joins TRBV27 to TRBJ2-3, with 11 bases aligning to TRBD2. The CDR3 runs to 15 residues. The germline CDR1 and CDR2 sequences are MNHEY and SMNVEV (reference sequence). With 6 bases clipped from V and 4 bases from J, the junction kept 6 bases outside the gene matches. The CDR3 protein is CASSILAGEPDTQYF. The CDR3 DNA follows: TGTGCCAGCAGCATACTAGCGGGAGAGCCAGATACGCAGTATTTT.

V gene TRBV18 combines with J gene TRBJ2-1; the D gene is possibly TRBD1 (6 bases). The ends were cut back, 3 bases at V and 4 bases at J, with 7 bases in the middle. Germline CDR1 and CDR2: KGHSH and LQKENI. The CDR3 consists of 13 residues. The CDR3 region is CASSPGTYNEQFF. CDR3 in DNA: TGTGCCAGCTCACCCGGGACATACAATGAGCAGTTCTTC.

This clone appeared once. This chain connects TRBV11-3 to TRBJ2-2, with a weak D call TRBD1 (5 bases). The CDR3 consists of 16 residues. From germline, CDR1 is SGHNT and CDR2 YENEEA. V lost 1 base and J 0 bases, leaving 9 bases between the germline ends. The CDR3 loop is CASSLVPGTNTGELFF. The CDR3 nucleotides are TGTGCCAGCAGCTTAGTTCCAGGGACGAACACCGGGGAGCTGTTTTTT.

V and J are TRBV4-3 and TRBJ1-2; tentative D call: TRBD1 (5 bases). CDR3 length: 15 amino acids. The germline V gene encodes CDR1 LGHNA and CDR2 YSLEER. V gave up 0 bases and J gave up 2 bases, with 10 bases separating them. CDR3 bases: TGCGCCAGCAGCCAAGATCCCAGGGCCAACTATGGCTACACCTTC. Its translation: CASSQDPRANYGYTF.

The CDR3 DNA sequence: TGTGCCAGCAGCCAAGGGCGGAACACCATATATTTT. Its protein is CASSQGRNTIYF. The gene calls are TRBV3-1 (or the pseudogene TRBV3-2) and TRBJ1-3; the D is unclear. CDR1 and CDR2 from the germline V gene are LGHDT and YNNKEL (reference sequence). This CDR3 contains 12 residues. V was trimmed by 1 base and J by 7 bases, leaving 5 bases between them.

CDR3 coding DNA: TGTGCCAGCAGGCGACAGGGGGCTAGAGGCTACACCTTC. Its translation: CASRRQGARGYTF. The V call is TRBV9, the J call TRBJ1-2; 10 bases agree with TRBD1. From germline, CDR1 is SGDLS and CDR2 YYNGEE. After removal of 5 bases from V and 8 bases from J, the junction contained 6 bases not matched to a gene. There are 13 residues in the CDR3.

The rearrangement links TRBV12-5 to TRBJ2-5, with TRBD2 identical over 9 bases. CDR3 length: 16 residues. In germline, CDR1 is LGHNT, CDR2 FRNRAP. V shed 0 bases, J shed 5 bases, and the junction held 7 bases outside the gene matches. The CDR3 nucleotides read TGTGCTAGTGGTTTGGTGTCCGGCGGGGGGGCGGAGACCCAGTACTTC. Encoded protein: CASGLVSGGGAETQYF.

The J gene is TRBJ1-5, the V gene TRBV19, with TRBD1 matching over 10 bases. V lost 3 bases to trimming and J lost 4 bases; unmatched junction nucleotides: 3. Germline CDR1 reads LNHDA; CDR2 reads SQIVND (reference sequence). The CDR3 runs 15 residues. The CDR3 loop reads CASSMRTGGNQPQHF. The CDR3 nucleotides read TGTGCCAGTAGTATGAGGACAGGGGGAAATCAGCCCCAGCATTTT.

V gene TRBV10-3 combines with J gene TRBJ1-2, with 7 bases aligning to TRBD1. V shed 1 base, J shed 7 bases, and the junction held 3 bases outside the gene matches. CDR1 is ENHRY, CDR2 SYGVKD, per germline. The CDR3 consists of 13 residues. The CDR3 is CAISELWDSGYTF. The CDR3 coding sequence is TGTGCCATCAGTGAGTTATGGGACAGTGGCTACACCTTC.

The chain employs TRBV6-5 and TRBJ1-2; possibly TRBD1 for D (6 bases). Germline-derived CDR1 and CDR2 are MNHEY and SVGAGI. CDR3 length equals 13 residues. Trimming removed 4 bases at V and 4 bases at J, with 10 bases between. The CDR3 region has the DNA TGTGCCAGCAGTTCGACAGGTCGCTATGGCTACACCTTC. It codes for CASSSTGRYGYTF.

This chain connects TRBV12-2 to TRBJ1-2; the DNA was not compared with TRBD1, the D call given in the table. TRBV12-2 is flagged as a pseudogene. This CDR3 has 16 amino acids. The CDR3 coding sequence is TGTGCAAGTCGCTTTAAGGACAGACACGTTTTGGATGGCTACACCTTC. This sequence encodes CASRFKDRHVLDGYTF.

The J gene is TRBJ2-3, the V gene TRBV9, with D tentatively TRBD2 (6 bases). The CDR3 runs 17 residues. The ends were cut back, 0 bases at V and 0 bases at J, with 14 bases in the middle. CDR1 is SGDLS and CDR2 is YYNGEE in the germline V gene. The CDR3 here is CASSVVSGGSSTDTQYF. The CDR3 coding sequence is TGTGCCAGCAGCGTAGTAAGTGGAGGGAGTAGCACAGATACGCAGTATTTT.

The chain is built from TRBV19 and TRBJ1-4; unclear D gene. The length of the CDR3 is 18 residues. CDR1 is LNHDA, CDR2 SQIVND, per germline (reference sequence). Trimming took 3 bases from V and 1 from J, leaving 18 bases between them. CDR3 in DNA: TGTGCCAGTAGTATCGGCAGGCCCCCGAGGGTAACTAATGAAAAACTGTTTTTT. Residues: CASSIGRPPRVTNEKLFF. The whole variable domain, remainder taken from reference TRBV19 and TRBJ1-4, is DGGITQSPKYLFRKEGQNVTLSCEQNLNHDAMYWYRQDPGQGLRLIYYSQIVNDFQKGDIAEGYSVSREKKESFPLTVTSAQKNPTAFYLCASSIGRPPRVTNEKLFFGSGTQLSVL.

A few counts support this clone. CDR3 region: CATSRGTGGTEAFF. DNA for the CDR3: TGTGCCACCAGCAGAGGTACAGGGGGCACTGAAGCTTTCTTT. The chain is built from TRBV15 and TRBJ1-1; 8 nucleotides match TRBD1. The CDR3 runs 14 residues. The V gene end was trimmed by 1 base and the J gene end by 4 bases; junction bases not matched to a gene: 2. Per the germline V gene, CDR1 is LNHNV and CDR2 is YYDKDF (reference sequence).

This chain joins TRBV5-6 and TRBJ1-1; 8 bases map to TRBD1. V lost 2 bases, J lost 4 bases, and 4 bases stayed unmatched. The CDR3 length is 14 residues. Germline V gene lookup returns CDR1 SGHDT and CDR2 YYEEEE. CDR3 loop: CASSFAGGFTEAFF. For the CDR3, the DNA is TGTGCCAGCAGCTTTGCAGGGGGCTTCACTGAAGCTTTCTTT.

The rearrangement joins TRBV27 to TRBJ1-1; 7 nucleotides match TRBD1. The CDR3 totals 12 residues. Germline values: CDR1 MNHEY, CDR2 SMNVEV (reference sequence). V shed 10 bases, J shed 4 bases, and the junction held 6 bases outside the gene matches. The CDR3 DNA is TGTGCCACTACAGGGGAAGGCACTGAAGCTTTCTTT. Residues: CATTGEGTEAFF.

As DNA, the CDR3 is TGTGCCAGCAGTATTCGACAGGGCGATGAAAAACTGTTTTTT. Protein product: CASSIRQGDEKLFF. V and J are TRBV28 and TRBJ1-4, with 7 bases lining up with TRBD1. The length of the CDR3 is 14 residues. With 5 bases clipped from V and 6 bases from J, the junction kept 6 bases outside the gene matches. Germline CDR1 reads MDHEN; CDR2 reads SYDVKM.